Presented here are 25 T cell receptor beta chains from one specimen sequenced in a study of cytotoxic CD8 clonotypes in ibrutinib-treated CLL. Using immunoSEQ multiplex PCR, the repertoire was profiled, and TCRdb retains in-frame clones only, with some absent. This table holds 130,000 to 150,000 clones, over 60% found once. The source material was PBMCs, sampled after 12 months of ibrutinib treatment. The receptor set was obtained from a human donor with chronic lymphocytic leukemia.

The V gene is TRBV9, the J gene TRBJ2-7, with D hard to call. CDR1 is SGDLS, CDR2 YYNGEE, per germline. Trimming cost V 0 bases and J 5 bases, with 15 bases left between them. CDR3 length: 15 amino acids. In DNA form, the CDR3 reads TGTGCCAGCAGCGTAGGAGCCCAACCCTTCCACGAGCAGTACTTC. Encoded protein: CASSVGAQPFHEQYF.

The rearrangement uses TRBV7-6 and TRBJ2-2, with unresolved D. Germline-derived CDR1 and CDR2 are SGHVS and FNYEAQ. Trimming left V 1 base short and J 7 bases short, with 7 bases between. This CDR3 region has 13 residues. CDR3 in DNA: TGTGCCAGCAGCTTAGGTGGGGTCGGGGAGCTGTTTTTT. It codes for CASSLGGVGELFF.

The V call is TRBV7-3, the J call TRBJ2-2; 12 bases are a match to TRBD2. This CDR3 is 15 amino acids long. Germline V gives CDR1 SGHTA, CDR2 FQGTGA. V lost 5 bases, J lost 5 bases, and 3 bases stayed unmatched. The CDR3 DNA is TGTGCCAGCAGCACCGGACTAGCGGGAACCGGGGAGCTGTTTTTT. Residues: CASSTGLAGTGELFF.

The gene calls are TRBV29-1 and TRBJ2-7, with TRBD1 as a possible D gene (5 bases). Germline lookup yields CDR1 SQVTM and CDR2 ANQGSEA. This CDR3 contains 10 residues. V gave up 4 bases and J gave up 11 bases, with 12 bases separating them. As DNA, the CDR3 is TGCAGCGTTGGGGGCAGCCGCGAGTACTTC. It specifies CSVGGSREYF.

This clone showed up just a few times. The chain joins TRBV12-5 to TRBJ2-2; D unresolved. V gave up 3 bases and J gave up 2 bases, with 7 bases separating them. This CDR3 region has 14 residues. Germline V gene sequence: CDR1 LGHNT, CDR2 FRNRAP. The CDR3 reads CASGLGFNTGELFF. The CDR3 region has the DNA TGTGCTAGTGGTTTAGGGTTTAACACCGGGGAGCTGTTTTTT.

The CDR3 DNA reads TGTGCCAGCAGCTTGTCTAGCGGGAGTGCCTCCTACAATGAGCAGTTCTTC. It yields the protein CASSLSSGSASYNEQFF. This chain links TRBV11-2 with TRBJ2-7; 10 nucleotides line up with TRBD2. TRBJ2-1 explains the end of the DNA better; the J call may be wrong. Per germline, CDR1 SGHAT and CDR2 FQNNGV. CDR3 length: 17 residues.

This clone was found a few times. The J gene is TRBJ1-1, the V gene TRBV5-1, with D hard to call. The CDR3 consists of 15 residues. V was clipped by 0 bases and J by 4 bases, with 13 bases between them. CDR1 is SGHRS and CDR2 is YFSETQ in the germline V gene. DNA for the CDR3: TGCGCCAGCAGCTTGGATACGGGGTTGAGCACTGAAGCTTTCTTT. Amino acid sequence: CASSLDTGLSTEAFF.

The V and J genes are TRBV7-9 and TRBJ1-2; D unresolved. Per the germline V gene, CDR1 is SEHNR and CDR2 is FQNEAQ (reference sequence). Trimming left V 5 bases short and J 0 bases short, with 16 bases between. The CDR3 is made up of 16 amino acids. The CDR3 sequence is CASSRNIVPPNYGYTF. In nucleotides, the CDR3 is TGTGCCAGCAGCAGAAATATAGTGCCCCCTAACTATGGCTACACCTTC.

In DNA, the CDR3 is TGCGCCAGCAGCTTGTCCGGGACAGGTTACGAGCAGTACTTC. Its protein product is CASSLSGTGYEQYF. The V call is TRBV5-1, the J call TRBJ2-7, with TRBD1 matching 8 bases. There are 14 residues in the CDR3. Germline loops: CDR1 SGHRS, CDR2 YFSETQ. Trimming removed 1 base from V and 4 bases from J; junction bases left unmatched: 4.

This clone appeared a single time. The chain is built from TRBV5-5 and TRBJ2-1; 8 bases map to TRBD2. Unmatched junction bases numbered 10, after V lost 4 bases and J lost 7 bases. This CDR3 is 15 amino acids long. Germline V lookup: CDR1 SGHKS, CDR2 YYEKEE (reference sequence). This CDR3 reads CASSARLAQGNEQFF. CDR3 DNA: TGTGCCAGCAGCGCGCGACTAGCGCAGGGGAATGAGCAGTTCTTC. The whole variable domain, filled in from reference TRBV5-5 and TRBJ2-1, reads DAGVTQSPTHLIKTRGQQVTLRCSPISGHKSVSWYQQVLGQGPQFIFQYYEKEERGRGNFPDRFSARQFPNYSSELNVNALLLGDSALYLCASSARLAQGNEQFFGPGTRLTVL.

A few counts support this clone. The genes are TRBV15 and TRBJ1-5; tentative D call: TRBD1 (5 bases). The CDR3 has 15 amino acids. Germline V gene sequence: CDR1 LNHNV, CDR2 YYDKDF (reference sequence). Trimming cost V 0 bases and J 6 bases, with 12 bases left between them. CDR3 protein: CATSRDKGRGQPQHF. The CDR3 nucleotides read TGTGCCACCAGCAGAGATAAGGGGCGCGGTCAGCCCCAGCATTTT.

The chain couples TRBV19 to TRBJ2-1, with D unclear. Trimming removed 7 bases at V and 6 bases at J, with 13 bases between. The CDR3 contains 13 residues. Per germline, CDR1 LNHDA and CDR2 SQIVND (reference sequence). CDR3 coding DNA: TGTGCCAGTATCGGTCGGAGACCCAATGAGCAGTTCTTC. Protein: CASIGRRPNEQFF. The whole variable domain, remainder taken from reference TRBV19 and TRBJ2-1, is DGGITQSPKYLFRKEGQNVTLSCEQNLNHDAMYWYRQDPGQGLRLIYYSQIVNDFQKGDIAEGYSVSREKKESFPLTVTSAQKNPTAFYLCASIGRRPNEQFFGPGTRLTVL.

The J gene is TRBJ2-1, the V gene TRBV11-2; D possibly corresponds to TRBD2 (5 bases). V was shortened by 2 bases and J by 9 bases, with 11 bases between the two germline ends. This CDR3 is built from 13 residues. Per germline, CDR1 SGHAT and CDR2 FQNNGV. The CDR3 DNA sequence: TGTGCCAGCAGCTTAACTCTCGAGGGTGAGCAGTTCTTC. This codes for CASSLTLEGEQFF.

The chain combines TRBV4-2 with TRBJ2-7; D possibly corresponds to TRBD2 (6 bases). CDR3 length: 15 amino acids. The germline CDR1 and CDR2 sequences are LGHNA and YNFKEQ. Trimming shortened V by 5 bases and J by 0 bases, and 14 bases separated the two germline ends. The CDR3 bases are TGTGCCAGCAGCATCCGACTAGGGAACTCCTACGAGCAGTACTTC. Translating gives CASSIRLGNSYEQYF.

The rearrangement links TRBV5-1 to TRBJ1-3; D unclear. The V end lost 0 bases, the J end lost 0 bases, and 7 bases lay between the germline ends. The CDR3 covers 15 residues. Germline V lookup: CDR1 SGHRS, CDR2 YFSETQ. CDR3 region: CASSLGDYSGNTIYF. The CDR3, as DNA: TGCGCCAGCAGCTTGGGAGACTACTCTGGAAACACCATATATTTT.

The genes are TRBV7-2 and TRBJ2-2; D is perhaps TRBD1 or TRBD2 (5 bases each). Trimming shortened V by 1 base and J by 0 bases, and 9 bases separated the two germline ends. CDR3 size: 16 residues. Germline values: CDR1 SGHTA, CDR2 FQGNSA. The CDR3 protein is CASSLGGAANTGELFF. The CDR3 DNA reads as TGTGCCAGCAGCTTAGGAGGGGCGGCGAACACCGGGGAGCTGTTTTTT.

This clone has only one observation. V is TRBV4-3 and J is TRBJ2-3, with no clear D. Germline CDR1 is LGHNA and CDR2 is YSLEER. Between the trimmed V and J ends, which lost 1 base and 4 bases, there was a span of 9 bases. The CDR3 has 14 amino acids. The CDR3, as DNA: TGCGCCAGCAGCCAAGGGCCTATAGCAGATACGCAGTATTTT. This encodes CASSQGPIADTQYF.

The V and J genes are TRBV7-2 and TRBJ1-2, with TRBD1 matching 9 bases. Losses at the gene ends were 4 bases for V and 6 bases for J; bases not matched to a gene: 9. CDR3 size: 15 residues. CDR1 SGHTA and CDR2 FQGNSA come from the germline V gene. CDR3 DNA: TGTGCCAGCAGCTCAGGGACAGGGTCTATTAATGGCTACACCTTC. It is translated as CASSSGTGSINGYTF.

The CDR3 DNA sequence: TGCGCCAGCAGCTTGGAGGACATCTCTGGGGCCAACGTCCTGACTTTC. It encodes CASSLEDISGANVLTF. V and J are TRBV5-1 and TRBJ2-6; D possibly corresponds to TRBD1 (5 bases). CDR3 length: 16 residues. Germline values: CDR1 SGHRS, CDR2 YFSETQ. Trimming shortened V by 0 bases and J by 0 bases, and 7 bases separated the two germline ends. Full variable domain (missing parts from reference TRBV5-1 and TRBJ2-6): KAGVTQTPRYLIKTRGQQVTLSCSPISGHRSVSWYQQTPGQGLQFLFEYFSETQRNKGNFPGRFSGRQFSNSRSEMNVSTLELGDSALYLCASSLEDISGANVLTFGAGSRLTVL.

The V gene is TRBV5-6, the J gene TRBJ2-1; no reliable D call. CDR1 is SGHDT and CDR2 is YYEEEE in the germline V gene. This CDR3 has 12 residues. The V end lost 1 base, the J end lost 7 bases, and 6 bases lay between the germline ends. The CDR3 DNA sequence: TGTGCCAGCAGCTTGTACTGGAATGAGCAGTTCTTC. Residues: CASSLYWNEQFF. Together with reference TRBV5-6 and TRBJ2-1, the CDR3 gives the full variable domain: DAGVTQSPTHLIKTRGQQVTLRCSPKSGHDTVSWYQQALGQGPQFIFQYYEEEERQRGNFPDRFSGHQFPNYSSELNVNALLLGDSALYLCASSLYWNEQFFGPGTRLTVL.

J is TRBJ1-4 and V is TRBV6-1, with no clear D. Trimming cost V 5 bases and J 3 bases, with 10 bases left between them. This CDR3 comprises 14 residues. CDR1 and CDR2 (germline): MNHNS, SASEGT. CDR3 coding DNA: TGTGCCAGCAGTTCACAGAGATCTAATGAAAAACTGTTTTTT. Translating gives CASSSQRSNEKLFF.

Here the CDR3 reads CASSRGLAGLKETQYF. CDR3 sequence (DNA): TGTGCCAGCAGCCGCGGACTAGCGGGATTAAAGGAGACCCAGTACTTC. This chain uses TRBV7-2 with TRBJ2-5, with 12 bases fitting TRBD2. Trimming took 5 bases from V and 5 from J; bases not matched to a gene: 9. The CDR3 is 16 amino acids. Per the germline V gene, CDR1 is SGHTA and CDR2 is FQGNSA.

The J gene is TRBJ2-7, the V gene TRBV15; D possibly corresponds to TRBD2 (5 bases). Trimming took 0 bases from V and 4 from J, leaving 13 bases between them. The germline V gene has CDR1 LNHNV and CDR2 YYDKDF (reference sequence). This CDR3 has 15 residues. CDR3 sequence: CATSRDPFRGYEQYF. The CDR3 nucleotides read TGTGCCACCAGCAGAGACCCTTTTAGAGGGTACGAGCAGTACTTC.

This sequence joins TRBV4-3 and TRBJ2-2; D possibly uses TRBD1 or TRBD2 (5 bases each). This CDR3 spans 17 amino acids. The V end lost 1 base, the J end lost 3 bases, and 15 bases lay between the germline ends. Germline assignment: CDR1 LGHNA and CDR2 YSLEER. CDR3 amino acids: CASSQGSPGRYTGELFF. The CDR3 nucleotides are TGCGCCAGCAGCCAAGGTTCTCCGGGACGGTACACCGGGGAGCTGTTTTTT.

The J gene is TRBJ2-7, the V gene TRBV28, with 10 bases lining up with TRBD1. CDR1 is MDHEN, CDR2 SYDVKM, per germline. V gave up 6 bases and J gave up 0 bases; unmatched junction bases: 14. This CDR3 is built from 18 residues. CDR3 coding DNA: TGTGCCAGCAGAAAACCAGAAGACAGGGGGCTCGCCTCCTACGAGCAGTACTTC. Its protein product is CASRKPEDRGLASYEQYF.